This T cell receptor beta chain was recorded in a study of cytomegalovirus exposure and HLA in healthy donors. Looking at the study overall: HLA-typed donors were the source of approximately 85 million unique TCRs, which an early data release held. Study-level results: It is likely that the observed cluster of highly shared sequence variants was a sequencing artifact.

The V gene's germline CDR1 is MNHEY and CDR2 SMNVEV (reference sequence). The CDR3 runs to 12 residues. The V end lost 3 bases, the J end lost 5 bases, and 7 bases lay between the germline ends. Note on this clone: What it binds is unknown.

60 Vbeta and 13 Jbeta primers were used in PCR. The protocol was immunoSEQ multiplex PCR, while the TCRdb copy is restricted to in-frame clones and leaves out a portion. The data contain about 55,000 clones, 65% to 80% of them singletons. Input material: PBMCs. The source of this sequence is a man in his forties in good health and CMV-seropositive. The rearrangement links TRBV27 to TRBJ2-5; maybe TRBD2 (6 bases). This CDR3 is CASSFGGETQYF. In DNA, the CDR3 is TGTGCCAGCAGTTTTGGGGGGGAGACCCAGTACTTC.